The 26 T cell receptor beta chains reported below all come from one sample, sequenced in a study of Ad26.COV2.S vaccination and SARS-CoV-2 variants. Only in-frame clones appear in the TCRdb table, and some are missing; sequencing was by immunoSEQ multiplex PCR. The sample records approximately 420,000 clones, approximately 88% being singletons. The treatment is: roughly 19 received Ad26.COV2.S at low or high dose, single or two shots; about five received placebo; per-sample allocation not given. Sampling happened 63 days after the first vaccine or placebo injection. Here the sequenced sample was peripheral blood, taken in a trial of Ad26.COV2.S vaccine versus placebo. The receptors derive from a person aged 18-65 years who received the Ad26.COV2.S COVID-19 vaccine or a placebo.

The chain combines TRBV5-1 with TRBJ2-5; TRBD2 matches at 11 bases. Germline CDR1 reads SGHRS; CDR2 reads YFSETQ. J was trimmed by 5 bases and V by 2 bases; bases with no gene match: 8. CDR3 length: 16 amino acids. The CDR3 nucleotides read TGCGCCAGCAGCTTAAAGACTAGCGGGGCATCGGAGACCCAGTACTTC. This translates into CASSLKTSGASETQYF. Supplemented by reference TRBV5-1 and TRBJ2-5, the full variable domain reads KAGVTQTPRYLIKTRGQQVTLSCSPISGHRSVSWYQQTPGQGLQFLFEYFSETQRNKGNFPGRFSGRQFSNSRSEMNVSTLELGDSALYLCASSLKTSGASETQYFGPGTRLLVL.

The genes are TRBV10-3 and TRBJ2-5; 7 bases map to TRBD1. From germline, CDR1 is ENHRY and CDR2 SYGVKD. J gave up 5 bases and V 6 bases, and 9 bases lay outside the gene matches. CDR3 length: 14 residues. The chain's CDR3 is CAIRMDRLWETQYF. The DNA for the CDR3 is TGTGCCATCAGGATGGACAGGCTTTGGGAGACCCAGTACTTC.

The chain uses TRBV6-5 and TRBJ2-3; D gene ambiguous. The germline gives CDR1 MNHEY, CDR2 SVGAGI. Trimming cost V 2 bases and J 2 bases, with 11 bases left between them. The CDR3 is made up of 15 amino acids. CDR3 sequence (DNA): TGTGCCAGCAGTTACGGCGCAGCCCTCACAGATACGCAGTATTTT. Its translation: CASSYGAALTDTQYF.

The chain carries TRBV18 and TRBJ2-7; no clear D. Germline CDR1 and CDR2: KGHSH and LQKENI. The CDR3 has 12 residues. V gave up 9 bases and J gave up 2 bases, with 11 bases separating them. CDR3 amino acids: CARNGPTYEQYF. The DNA for the CDR3 is TGTGCCAGGAATGGCCCGACCTACGAGCAGTACTTC.

The genes are TRBV7-9 and TRBJ2-1, with 7 bases aligning to TRBD2. Germline V gene data show CDR1 as SEHNR and CDR2 as FQNEAQ (reference sequence). There are 16 residues in the CDR3. V dropped 5 bases and J dropped 4; count of bases not matched to a gene: 11. CDR3 nucleotide sequence: TGTGCCAGCAGCCCACCATCGGCGGGGGAATACAATGAGCAGTTCTTC. As protein: CASSPPSAGEYNEQFF.

This chain uses TRBV6-2 or TRBV6-3 with TRBJ2-7, with D uncertain. Trimming cost V 8 bases and J 2 bases, with 4 bases left between them. The germline CDR1 and CDR2 sequences are MNHEY and SVGEGT. The CDR3 has 10 residues. CDR3 loop: CASCPYEQYF. Written as DNA, the CDR3 is TGTGCCAGCTGCCCCTACGAGCAGTACTTC.

This chain connects TRBV19 to TRBJ2-3; D is undetermined. Trimming stripped 3 bases from V and 6 bases from J, with 7 bases between. The length of the CDR3 is 12 residues. Germline V CDR1 and CDR2: LNHDA, SQIVND (reference sequence). CDR3 region: CASSIGPDTQYF. CDR3 DNA sequence: TGTGCCAGTAGTATTGGACCTGATACGCAGTATTTT.

This chain joins TRBV19 and TRBJ2-3; D unclear. V lost 10 bases to trimming and J lost 1 base, with 9 bases between them. The CDR3 has 12 amino acids. Germline V lookup: CDR1 LNHDA, CDR2 SQIVND (reference sequence). CDR3 nucleotide sequence: TGTGCCACCGGCCCCCGCACAGATACGCAGTATTTT. Amino acid sequence: CATGPRTDTQYF. The full variable domain, with the rest looked up from reference TRBV19 and TRBJ2-3, is DGGITQSPKYLFRKEGQNVTLSCEQNLNHDAMYWYRQDPGQGLRLIYYSQIVNDFQKGDIAEGYSVSREKKESFPLTVTSAQKNPTAFYLCATGPRTDTQYFGPGTRLTVL.

The V and J genes are TRBV19 and TRBJ2-2, with D perhaps given as TRBD1 or TRBD2 (6 bases each). In germline, CDR1 is LNHDA, CDR2 SQIVND (reference sequence). The CDR3 extends over 16 amino acids. V was pared by 2 bases and J by 4 bases, with 14 bases between. The CDR3 coding sequence is TGTGCCAGTAGTATACCCGGGGGCCCGGGCACCGGGGAGCTGTTTTTT. Translated: CASSIPGGPGTGELFF.

The genes are TRBV7-8 and TRBJ2-3; 10 bases map to TRBD2. The CDR3 consists of 18 residues. Germline V gene sequence: CDR1 SGHVS, CDR2 FQNEAQ. The V gene end was trimmed by 5 bases and the J gene end by 8 bases; junction bases not matched to a gene: 19. In nucleotides, the CDR3 is TGTGCCAGCAGCCTCAACCGGGGAGTAGCGGGGGGTCGCGGTACGCAGTATTTT. Its translation is CASSLNRGVAGGRGTQYF.

This clone was detected only a few times. This chain uses TRBV28 with TRBJ1-5; 10 positions match TRBD1. The CDR3 loop spans 18 amino acids. The junction had 12 bases not matched to a gene; V was cut back by 5 bases and J by 2 bases. CDR1 is MDHEN and CDR2 is SYDVKM in the germline V gene. The DNA of the CDR3 is TGTGCCAGCAGTCTTCGGACAGGGGGGTCGGGCCGCAATCAGCCCCAGCATTTT. It yields the protein CASSLRTGGSGRNQPQHF. Full variable domain (outside the CDR3, taken from reference TRBV28 and TRBJ1-5): DVKVTQSSRYLVKRTGEKVFLECVQDMDHENMFWYRQDPGLGLRLIYFSYDVKMKEKGDIPEGYSVSREKKERFSLILESASTNQTSMYLCASSLRTGGSGRNQPQHFGDGTRLSIL.

This sequence joins TRBV11-2 and TRBJ2-7; the match to TRBD1 covers 8 bases. Unmatched junction bases numbered 13, after V lost 5 bases and J lost 4 bases. This CDR3 spans 16 amino acids. Germline CDR1 and CDR2: SGHAT and FQNNGV. The CDR3 region has the DNA TGTGCCAGCAGCGCTCACAGGGGGAGCGGTGGATACGAGCAGTACTTC. It is translated as CASSAHRGSGGYEQYF.

This chain joins TRBV6-5 and TRBJ2-7, with 7 nucleotides matching TRBD1. The CDR3 covers 15 residues. Germline V lookup: CDR1 MNHEY, CDR2 SVGAGI. V lost 6 bases, J lost 2 bases, and 10 bases stayed unmatched. Here the CDR3 reads CASRDIRDRPYEQYF. For the CDR3, the DNA is TGTGCCAGCAGGGACATCCGGGACAGACCCTACGAGCAGTACTTC.

The chain joins TRBV5-4 to TRBJ2-3, with 11 bases matching TRBD2. Per the germline V gene, CDR1 is SGHNT and CDR2 is YYREEE (reference sequence). V lost 4 bases to trimming and J lost 4 bases; unmatched junction nucleotides: 11. The CDR3 covers 17 residues. The CDR3 is CASSPLGSGGASDTQYF. The CDR3 nucleotides read TGTGCCAGCAGCCCCCTTGGTAGCGGGGGGGCGTCAGATACGCAGTATTTT. The full variable domain, completed using reference TRBV5-4 and TRBJ2-3, is ETGVTQSPTHLIKTRGQQVTLRCSSQSGHNTVSWYQQALGQGPQFIFQYYREEENGRGNFPPRFSGLQFPNYSSELNVNALELDDSALYLCASSPLGSGGASDTQYFGPGTRLTVL.

A single count supports this clone. The V and J genes are TRBV9 and TRBJ2-3; D possibly corresponds to TRBD2 (7 bases). V lost 0 bases, J lost 4 bases, and 15 bases lay in between. From germline, CDR1 is SGDLS and CDR2 YYNGEE. This CDR3 region has 16 residues. CDR3 DNA: TGTGCCAGCAGCGTAGTTACCCGGGGGGCCCCAGATACGCAGTATTTT. Encoded protein: CASSVVTRGAPDTQYF.

The J gene is TRBJ2-7, the V gene TRBV2, with 8 bases fitting TRBD1. Germline CDR1 SNHLY, CDR2 FYNNEI. The CDR3 sequence is 15 residues long. Trimming cost V 6 bases and J 0 bases; bases outside gene matches: 7. CDR3 nucleotides: TGTGCCAGCAGGAGCAGGACAGGGCTCTCCTACGAGCAGTACTTC. Its translation: CASRSRTGLSYEQYF.

The V gene is TRBV28, the J gene TRBJ2-2; 8 bases fit TRBD1. The CDR3 is made up of 17 amino acids. The germline gives CDR1 MDHEN, CDR2 SYDVKM. The V segment lost 1 base and the J segment 1 base; nucleotides outside the gene matches: 5. The CDR3 spells CASSLYGDRRNTGELFF. CDR3 sequence (DNA): TGTGCCAGCAGTTTATATGGGGACAGGAGGAACACCGGGGAGCTGTTTTTT.

In nucleotides, the CDR3 is TGTGCCAGCAGCCGGGGTCCCGAGCAGTACTTC. The encoded protein is CASSRGPEQYF. The gene calls are TRBV7-6 and TRBJ2-7, with D tentatively TRBD2 (5 bases). Between the trimmed V and J ends, which lost 5 bases and 6 bases, there was a span of 8 bases. Germline CDR1 is SGHVS and CDR2 is FNYEAQ. The CDR3 sequence is 11 residues long.

The rearrangement uses TRBV20-1 and TRBJ2-7; D remains ambiguous. With 5 bases removed from V and 0 bases from J, the gap between germline ends came to 5 bases. Germline CDR1 reads DFQATT; CDR2 reads SNEGSKA (reference sequence). This CDR3 region has 11 residues. CDR3 sequence (DNA): TGCAGTGCTCCTACCTCCTACGAGCAGTACTTC. This encodes CSAPTSYEQYF.

In this sample, this clone turned up once. The genes are TRBV9 and TRBJ1-1; 10 positions agree with TRBD1. Per the germline V gene, CDR1 is SGDLS and CDR2 is YYNGEE. The CDR3 consists of 13 residues. The trim removed 4 bases at V and 6 bases at J, leaving 3 bases unmatched. The CDR3 protein is CASSTTGGPEAFF. In DNA, the CDR3 is TGTGCCAGCAGCACGACAGGGGGCCCTGAAGCTTTCTTT.

This rearrangement joins TRBV9 to TRBJ2-3; 15 nucleotides line up with TRBD2. The germline V gene encodes CDR1 SGDLS and CDR2 YYNGEE. J was trimmed by 3 bases and V by 3 bases; bases with no gene match: 2. The CDR3 consists of 16 residues. The CDR3 is CASSAGLAGGTDTQYF. The DNA for the CDR3 is TGTGCCAGCAGCGCGGGACTAGCGGGGGGAACAGATACGCAGTATTTT.

The chain recombines TRBV28 with TRBJ1-5, with D unclear. Trimming stripped 3 bases from V and 1 base from J, with 4 bases between. CDR1 MDHEN and CDR2 SYDVKM come from the germline V gene. This CDR3 is built from 13 residues. The CDR3 DNA reads TGTGCCAGCAGTTTGGGCAGCAATCAGCCCCAGCATTTT. This codes for CASSLGSNQPQHF.

This chain's CDR3 is CAWKRRGDSPLHF. The CDR3 coding sequence is TGTGCCTGGAAGAGGCGGGGGGATTCACCCCTCCACTTT. This chain links TRBV30 with TRBJ1-6; TRBD1 might be the D (5 bases). Trimming cost V 4 bases and J 8 bases, with 12 bases left between them. The CDR3 sequence is 13 residues long. Germline assignment: CDR1 GTSNPN and CDR2 SVGIG (reference sequence).

This clone was detected only a few times. The sample holds other DNA sequences that translate to the same CDR3. The chain is built from TRBV11-2 and TRBJ1-2, with TRBD1 as a possible D gene (6 bases). Germline values: CDR1 SGHAT, CDR2 FQNNGV. The CDR3 is made up of 12 amino acids. The V and J ends lost 4 bases and 5 bases respectively, with 8 bases between them. CDR3 sequence reads: CASSSTGYGYTF. CDR3 nucleotide sequence: TGTGCCAGCAGCTCTACAGGGTATGGCTACACCTTC.

The chain recombines TRBV19 with TRBJ2-7, with D possibly TRBD1 on 6 matching bases. With 6 bases removed from V and 3 bases from J, the gap between germline ends came to 18 bases. The CDR3 is 15 amino acids. Looked up from germline, CDR1 is LNHDA and CDR2 is SQIVND (reference sequence). The CDR3 sequence is CASSPSGQLYYEQYF. For the CDR3, the DNA is TGTGCCAGTAGCCCGTCCGGACAGCTATACTACGAGCAGTACTTC.

The table lists this clone with a count of one. The chain is built from TRBV5-1 and TRBJ2-2; 11 positions match TRBD2. CDR1 and CDR2 (germline): SGHRS, YFSETQ. Trimming removed 4 bases from V and 2 bases from J; junction bases left unmatched: 4. The CDR3 has 16 amino acids. CDR3: CASSKLAGANTGELFF. As DNA, the CDR3 is TGCGCCAGCAGCAAACTAGCGGGGGCTAACACCGGGGAGCTGTTTTTT.